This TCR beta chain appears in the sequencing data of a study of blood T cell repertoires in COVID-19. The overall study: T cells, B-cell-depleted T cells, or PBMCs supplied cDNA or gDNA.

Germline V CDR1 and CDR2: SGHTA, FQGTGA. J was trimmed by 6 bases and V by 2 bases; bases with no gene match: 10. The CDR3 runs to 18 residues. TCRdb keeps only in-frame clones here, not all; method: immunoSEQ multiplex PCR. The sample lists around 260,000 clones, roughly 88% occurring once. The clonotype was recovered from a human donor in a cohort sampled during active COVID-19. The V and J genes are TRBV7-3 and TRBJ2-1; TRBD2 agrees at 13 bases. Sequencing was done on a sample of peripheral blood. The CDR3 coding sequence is TGTGCCAGCAGCTTATGGCCAGGACTAGCGGGAGCGTCCAATGAGCAGTTCTTC. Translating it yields CASSLWPGLAGASNEQFF. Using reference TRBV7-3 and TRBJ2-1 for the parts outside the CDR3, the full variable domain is GAGVSQTPSNKVTEKGKYVELRCDPISGHTALYWYRQSLGQGPEFLIYFQGTGAADDSGLPNDRFFAVRPEGSVSTLKIQRTERGDSAVYLCASSLWPGLAGASNEQFFGPGTRLTVL.